These 30 T cell receptor beta chains were all obtained from the same sample, sequenced in a study of T-cell memory formation after mild COVID-19. TCRdb independently ran MiXCR on the 5' RACE reads; one entry per CDR3 protein. The table records about 180,000 distinct CDR3 sequences, around 20% of them present only once. The specimen sequenced was PBMCs or a T cell subset sorted from them (not recorded which). These receptor sequences come from a man aged 18 to 35 who had mild COVID-19 (a few samples of this study predate the infection). Cell type and time point are not known.

This clonotype was recorded a few times. The rearrangement links TRBV5-1 to TRBJ2-5; D not resolved. Trimming cost V 4 bases and J 1 base, with 5 bases left between them. The CDR3 runs to 12 residues. Germline CDR1 reads SGHRS; CDR2 reads YFSETQ. The CDR3 sequence is CASSVTQETQYF. The CDR3 nucleotides are TGCGCCAGCAGCGTCACCCAAGAGACCCAGTACTTC.

This chain uses TRBV5-1 with TRBJ2-6, with D perhaps matching TRBD1 (6 bases). The germline V gene encodes CDR1 SGHRS and CDR2 YFSETQ. The CDR3 has 16 residues. V was trimmed by 2 bases and J by 2 bases, leaving 11 bases between them. The CDR3 is CASSFGTLAGANVLTF. CDR3 bases: TGCGCCAGCAGCTTCGGGACACTAGCTGGGGCCAACGTCCTGACTTTC.

This clonotype was detected only a few times. The chain uses TRBV5-1 and TRBJ2-7, with unresolved D. Germline V gene data show CDR1 as SGHRS and CDR2 as YFSETQ. V dropped 0 bases and J dropped 0 bases, with 4 bases sitting between them. The CDR3 runs 13 residues. The chain's CDR3 is CASSLDGSYEQYV. The CDR3 coding sequence is TGCGCCAGCAGCTTGGATGGCTCCTACGAGCAGTACGTC.

The genes are TRBV6-6 and TRBJ1-5; D gene uncertain. V lost 6 bases and J lost 0, with 12 bases in between. Germline lookup yields CDR1 MNHNY and CDR2 SVGAGI (reference sequence). CDR3 size: 15 residues. The CDR3 loop is CASRNPGDSNQPQHF. The CDR3 DNA sequence: TGTGCCAGCAGAAATCCCGGGGATAGCAATCAGCCCCAGCATTTT.

This sequence joins TRBV6-5 and TRBJ1-1; 8 nucleotides agree with TRBD1. V was pared by 7 bases and J by 0 bases, with 4 bases of the junction left unmatched. The CDR3 contains 14 residues. Germline values: CDR1 MNHEY, CDR2 SVGAGI. The CDR3 bases are TGTGCCAGCAACCGACAGGGGTTGAACACTGAAGCTTTCTTT. Amino acids: CASNRQGLNTEAFF.

The gene calls are TRBV10-3 and TRBJ2-2; D gene ambiguous. Trimming removed 0 bases at V and 1 base at J, with 9 bases between. The CDR3 runs to 16 residues. CDR1 and CDR2 (germline): ENHRY, SYGVKD. CDR3 protein: CAISESKVGNTGELFF. The CDR3 DNA follows: TGTGCCATCAGTGAGTCGAAGGTTGGGAACACCGGGGAGCTGTTTTTT.

The DNA for the CDR3 is TGTGCCAGCAGTTTTACTTTAGGAAATTCACCCCTCCACTTT. Its translation: CASSFTLGNSPLHF. The chain carries TRBV7-2 and TRBJ1-6; D is unresolved. In germline, CDR1 is SGHTA, CDR2 FQGNSA. There are 14 residues in the CDR3. Between the trimmed V and J ends, which lost 6 bases and 7 bases, there was a span of 13 bases.

This clonotype occurred a few times. The CDR3 loop reads CASSGPGQSTYEQYV. CDR3 DNA sequence: TGTGCCAGCAGTGGTCCGGGACAGAGTACCTACGAGCAGTACGTC. V and J are TRBV28 and TRBJ2-7; 7 positions match TRBD1. Germline CDR1 is MDHEN and CDR2 is SYDVKM. Trimming cost V 5 bases and J 2 bases; bases outside gene matches: 9. The CDR3 sequence is 15 residues long.

The chain employs TRBV24-1 and TRBJ2-2; D is unclear. V was clipped by 5 bases and J by 7 bases, with 10 bases between them. The CDR3 has 13 amino acids. The V gene's germline CDR1 is KGHDR and CDR2 SFDVKD. CDR3 nucleotide sequence: TGTGCCACCAGTGCGGGTTTAGGCGGGGAGCTGTTTTTT. Amino acids: CATSAGLGGELFF.

The chain carries TRBV4-3 and TRBJ1-4; D might be TRBD1 (5 bases). The CDR3 has 17 amino acids. V gave up 0 bases and J gave up 2 bases, with 13 bases separating them. Germline loops: CDR1 LGHNA, CDR2 YSLEER. The chain's CDR3 is CASSQEPGGGTNEKLFF. The CDR3 DNA is TGCGCCAGCAGCCAAGAACCGGGTGGGGGGACTAATGAAAAACTGTTTTTT.

This clonotype turned up a few times. CDR3 in amino acids: CASSSGQGGYEQYV. The CDR3 DNA reads as TGTGCCAGCAGCTCGGGACAGGGGGGCTACGAGCAGTACGTC. The chain joins TRBV7-2 to TRBJ2-7, with 11 bases that match TRBD1. V shed 4 bases and J 3 bases; nucleotides not matched to a gene: 2. The length of the CDR3 is 14 residues. Per the germline V gene, CDR1 is SGHTA and CDR2 is FQGNSA.

This clonotype was seen a few times. This chain's CDR3 is CASSLYTGPGEQFF. The CDR3 DNA follows: TGTGCCAGCAGCTTGTATACAGGTCCTGGTGAGCAGTTCTTC. J is TRBJ2-1 and V is TRBV11-2, with a weak D call TRBD1 (5 bases). CDR1 SGHAT and CDR2 FQNNGV come from the germline V gene. This CDR3 comprises 14 residues. V lost 3 bases and J 9 bases, leaving 15 bases between the germline ends.

The rearrangement joins TRBV6-4 to TRBJ2-3; D might be TRBD1 or TRBD2, each matching 5 bases. Trimming took 6 bases from V and 4 from J, leaving 11 bases between them. The germline V gene encodes CDR1 MRHNA and CDR2 SNTAGT. The CDR3 has 13 amino acids. The CDR3 bases are TGTGCCAGCAGCGAGGGGTTTTCAGATACGCAGTATTTT. This codes for CASSEGFSDTQYF.

This clonotype occurred many times. CDR3 amino acids: CSAKGSLFNQPQHF. The CDR3 DNA reads as TGCAGTGCAAAAGGTTCCCTTTTTAATCAGCCCCAGCATTTT. The genes are TRBV20-1 and TRBJ1-5, with no clear D. Germline V gene data show CDR1 as DFQATT and CDR2 as SNEGSKA (reference sequence). V was pared by 6 bases and J by 4 bases, with 16 bases between. The CDR3 length is 14 residues.

The rearrangement links TRBV5-1 to TRBJ1-2; D is unclear. With 3 bases removed from V and 5 bases from J, the gap between germline ends came to 8 bases. CDR3 length: 12 residues. CDR1 is SGHRS, CDR2 YFSETQ, per germline. This CDR3 is CASSSTDYGYTF. The CDR3 DNA is TGCGCCAGCAGCTCAACGGATTATGGCTACACCTTC.

This clonotype was seen only a few times. This sequence joins TRBV6-2 or TRBV6-3 and TRBJ2-5, with 12 bases matching TRBD2. V shed 5 bases and J 4 bases; nucleotides not matched to a gene: 2. Germline V gives CDR1 MNHEY, CDR2 SVGEGT. The CDR3 runs 14 residues. CDR3 in amino acids: CASSATSGGETQYF. In DNA form, the CDR3 reads TGTGCCAGCAGTGCGACTAGCGGGGGAGAGACCCAGTACTTC.

This clonotype was seen more than once but under ten times. V usage is TRBV7-2 and J usage is TRBJ1-2, with 9 bases that match TRBD1. J lost 9 bases, V lost 5 bases, and 7 bases had no gene match. The CDR3 totals 13 residues. In germline, CDR1 is SGHTA, CDR2 FQGNSA. The CDR3 sequence: CASSPGTGTSYTF. The CDR3 nucleotides read TGTGCCAGCAGCCCCGGGACAGGGACGAGCTACACCTTC.

V gene TRBV12-3 or TRBV12-4 combines with J gene TRBJ2-5; D possibly uses TRBD1 or TRBD2 (5 bases each). This CDR3 has 14 residues. The ends were cut back, 5 bases at V and 5 bases at J, with 15 bases in the middle. The CDR3 reads CASSPLWGLETQYF. DNA of the CDR3: TGTGCCAGCAGTCCCCTCTGGGGGTTGGAGACCCAGTACTTC.

The chain is built from TRBV18 and TRBJ2-1; 8 bases match TRBD1. Germline lookup yields CDR1 KGHSH and CDR2 LQKENI. J was trimmed by 8 bases and V by 1 base; bases with no gene match: 10. The CDR3 has 16 residues. The DNA of the CDR3 is TGTGCCAGCTCACCACTCAACCGACAGGGGAAGGATGAGCAGTTCTTC. Protein sequence: CASSPLNRQGKDEQFF.

This clonotype came up many times. This chain links TRBV10-2 with TRBJ2-7; 12 nucleotides agree with TRBD2. V was pared by 8 bases and J by 5 bases, with 10 bases of the junction left unmatched. CDR3 length: 15 residues. Germline V gene lookup returns CDR1 WSHSY and CDR2 SAAADI. CDR3 in amino acids: CASLPSLAGGHEQYF. For the CDR3, the DNA is TGCGCCAGCCTACCCAGTCTAGCGGGGGGGCACGAGCAGTACTTC.

This clonotype turned up a few times. This sequence joins TRBV6-5 and TRBJ2-5, with 8 nucleotides matching TRBD1. The junction had 8 bases not matched to a gene; V was cut back by 7 bases and J by 4 bases. This CDR3 comprises 14 residues. Germline V gene sequence: CDR1 MNHEY, CDR2 SVGAGI. The CDR3 is CASKSDRVPETQYF. CDR3 sequence (DNA): TGTGCCAGCAAGTCGGACAGGGTTCCAGAGACCCAGTACTTC.

This clonotype was detected a few times. The V gene is TRBV15, the J gene TRBJ2-3; D might be TRBD2 (6 bases). V was pared by 4 bases and J by 0 bases, with 14 bases between. Germline V gene lookup returns CDR1 LNHNV and CDR2 YYDKDF (reference sequence). This CDR3 has 16 amino acids. This CDR3 is CATSTRDWGSTDTQYF. The CDR3 bases are TGTGCCACCAGCACGAGGGACTGGGGAAGCACAGATACGCAGTATTTT.

This clonotype has only a few counts. The chain uses TRBV5-4 and TRBJ2-7; 12 nucleotides match TRBD1. The J segment lost 5 bases and the V segment lost 1 base, leaving 1 base of the junction unmatched. The CDR3 loop spans 14 amino acids. CDR1 is SGHNT and CDR2 is YYREEE in the germline V gene (reference sequence). CDR3 bases: TGTGCCAGCAGCTTGCGGGACAGGGGGCACGAGCAGTACTTC. It specifies CASSLRDRGHEQYF.

This clonotype has a handful of counts. The chain combines TRBV19 with TRBJ1-5; possibly TRBD1 for D (6 bases). The V end lost 5 bases, the J end lost 4 bases, and 9 bases lay between the germline ends. This CDR3 has 13 amino acids. Per germline, CDR1 LNHDA and CDR2 SQIVND (reference sequence). DNA for the CDR3: TGTGCCAGTAGTCCAGGGGTAAATCAGCCCCAGCATTTT. It codes for CASSPGVNQPQHF.

The table lists this clonotype with many counts. The chain employs TRBV6-5 and TRBJ2-1; TRBD1 is a possible D gene (5 bases). V was clipped by 0 bases and J by 7 bases, with 13 bases between them. Germline lookup yields CDR1 MNHEY and CDR2 SVGAGI. The CDR3 covers 15 residues. CDR3 in amino acids: CASSYSARVRNEQFF. The DNA of the CDR3 is TGTGCCAGCAGTTACTCGGCCAGGGTTAGAAATGAGCAGTTCTTC.

This clonotype was counted a few times. The V gene is TRBV10-3, the J gene TRBJ2-5, with a tentative D call TRBD1 (5 bases). Germline CDR1 is ENHRY and CDR2 is SYGVKD. This CDR3 has 13 amino acids. V lost 2 bases, J lost 5 bases, and 9 bases lay in between. CDR3 nucleotides: TGTGCCATCAGTGAGCAGGGTCCCGAGACCCAGTACTTC. Amino acid sequence: CAISEQGPETQYF.

This clonotype came up many times. The V call is TRBV20-1, the J call TRBJ1-2, with D perhaps matching TRBD1 (5 bases). CDR1 is DFQATT, CDR2 SNEGSKA, per germline (reference sequence). The V and J ends lost 2 bases and 6 bases respectively, with 19 bases between them. The CDR3 totals 15 residues. CDR3 protein: CSARSHLGGRDGYTF. CDR3 in DNA: TGCAGTGCTAGATCCCACCTCGGGGGGAGGGATGGCTACACCTTC.

The chain is built from TRBV19 and TRBJ2-5, with 13 bases fitting TRBD2. CDR1 is LNHDA, CDR2 SQIVND, per germline (reference sequence). This CDR3 has 18 residues. V gave up 6 bases and J gave up 4 bases; unmatched junction bases: 14. CDR3 sequence reads: CASRGFRTSGGLGETQYF. The CDR3 nucleotides are TGTGCCAGTAGGGGCTTCCGGACTAGCGGGGGTTTGGGAGAGACCCAGTACTTC.

The chain joins TRBV20-1 to TRBJ1-2; 7 positions match TRBD1. This CDR3 spans 14 amino acids. J lost 2 bases, V lost 0 bases, and 3 bases had no gene match. The V gene's germline CDR1 is DFQATT and CDR2 SNEGSKA (reference sequence). In DNA, the CDR3 is TGCAGTGCTAGAGAAAGCAGGGGGAACTATGGCTACACCTTC. As protein: CSARESRGNYGYTF.

This clonotype was seen only a few times. The rearrangement uses TRBV6-6 and TRBJ2-3; 8 positions agree with TRBD2. Germline V gives CDR1 MNHNY, CDR2 SVGAGI (reference sequence). Germline trimming cut 5 bases from V and 0 bases from J; bases unmatched to any gene: 10. This CDR3 has 17 residues. CDR3 sequence (DNA): TGTGCCAGCAGTCCGATCCATCGGGGGGGCAGCACAGATACGCAGTATTTT. Residues: CASSPIHRGGSTDTQYF.